The 2 T cell receptor beta chains given below trace back to one sample, sequenced in a study of PD-1 blockade in classical Hodgkin lymphoma. Time point given: cycle 4 day 1 (C4D1), after 5 to 7 weeks of nivolumab. With no exception, relapse followed autologous stem cell transplantation in all patients, and brentuximab vedotin exposure varied. Profiling relied on immunoSEQ multiplex PCR, and the TCRdb table lists in-frame clones only, not all of them. The profile shows roughly 90,000 clones, about 83% of them singletons. The sequencing used peripheral blood mononuclear cells (PBMCs), collected before the fourth cycle of nivolumab. These receptors originate from a human donor with classical Hodgkin lymphoma.

This chain links TRBV14 with TRBJ1-1; TRBD1 might be the D (6 bases). Trimming removed 4 bases at V and 1 base at J, with 7 bases between. This CDR3 is 13 amino acids long. Per germline, CDR1 SGHDN and CDR2 FVKESK. This chain's CDR3 is CASSLGGNTEAFF. The CDR3 DNA follows: TGTGCCAGCAGCCTAGGGGGGAACACTGAAGCTTTCTTT.

The chain carries TRBV11-2 and TRBJ2-7; TRBD2 aligns across 8 bases. The ends lost 1 base at V and 12 bases at J; junction bases unmatched: 11. Germline CDR1 SGHAT, CDR2 FQNNGV. The CDR3 has 14 residues. The CDR3: CASSLGWASGHPYF. The CDR3 region has the DNA TGTGCCAGCAGCTTAGGTTGGGCTAGCGGGCACCCGTACTTC.